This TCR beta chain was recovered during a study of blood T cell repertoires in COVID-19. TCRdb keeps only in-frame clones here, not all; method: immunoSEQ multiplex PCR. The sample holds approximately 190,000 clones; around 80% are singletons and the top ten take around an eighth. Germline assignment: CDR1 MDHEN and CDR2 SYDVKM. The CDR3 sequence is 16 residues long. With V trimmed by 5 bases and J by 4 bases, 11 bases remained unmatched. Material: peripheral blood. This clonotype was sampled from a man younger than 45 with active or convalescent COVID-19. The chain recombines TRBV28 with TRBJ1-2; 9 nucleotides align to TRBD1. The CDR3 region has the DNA TGTGCCAGCAGTCCCCCCGGCGGACAGGGGACCTATGGCTACACCTTC. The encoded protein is CASSPPGGQGTYGYTF.